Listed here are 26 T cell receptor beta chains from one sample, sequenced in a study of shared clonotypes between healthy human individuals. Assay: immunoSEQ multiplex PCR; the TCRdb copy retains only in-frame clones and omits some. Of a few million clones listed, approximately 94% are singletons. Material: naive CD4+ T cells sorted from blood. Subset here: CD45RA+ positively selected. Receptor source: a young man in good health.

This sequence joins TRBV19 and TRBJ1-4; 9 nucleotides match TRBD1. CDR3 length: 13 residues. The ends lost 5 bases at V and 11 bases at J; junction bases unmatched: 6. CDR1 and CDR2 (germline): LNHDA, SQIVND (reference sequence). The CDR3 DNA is TGTGCCAGTAGTCAACAGGGGGCGGGGAAACTGTTTTTT. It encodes CASSQQGAGKLFF.

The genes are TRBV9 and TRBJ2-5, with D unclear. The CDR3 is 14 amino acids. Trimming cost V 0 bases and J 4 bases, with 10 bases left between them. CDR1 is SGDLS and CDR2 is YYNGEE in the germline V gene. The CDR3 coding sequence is TGTGCCAGCAGCGTAGTCAGTCACTCAGAGACCCAGTACTTC. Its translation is CASSVVSHSETQYF. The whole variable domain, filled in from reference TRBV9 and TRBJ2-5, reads DSGVTQTPKHLITATGQRVTLRCSPRSGDLSVYWYQQSLDQGLQFLIQYYNGEERAKGNILERFSAQQFPDLHSELNLSSLELGDSALYFCASSVVSHSETQYFGPGTRLLVL.

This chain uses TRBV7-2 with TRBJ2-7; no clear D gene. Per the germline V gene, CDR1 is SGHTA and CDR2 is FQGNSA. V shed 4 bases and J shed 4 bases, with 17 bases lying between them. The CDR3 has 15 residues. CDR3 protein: CASSSQFLPLYEQYF. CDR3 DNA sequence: TGTGCCAGCAGCTCGCAGTTTTTACCTCTATACGAGCAGTACTTC.

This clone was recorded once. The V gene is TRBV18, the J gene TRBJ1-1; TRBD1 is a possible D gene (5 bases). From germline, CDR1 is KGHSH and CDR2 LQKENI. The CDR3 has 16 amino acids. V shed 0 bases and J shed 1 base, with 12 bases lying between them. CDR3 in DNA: TGTGCCAGCTCACCACCTGGGGCCGGGTCGAACACTGAAGCTTTCTTT. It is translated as CASSPPGAGSNTEAFF.

The CDR3 DNA follows: TGTGCCACCAGCAGTCTGCGAATGGGCGGCCACGCAGGGGAGCAGTACTTC. It translates to CATSSLRMGGHAGEQYF. The J gene is TRBJ2-7, the V gene TRBV15, with TRBD1 as a possible D gene (5 bases). The V gene's germline CDR1 is LNHNV and CDR2 YYDKDF (reference sequence). CDR3 length: 17 amino acids. Trimming left V 3 bases short and J 7 bases short, with 25 bases between.

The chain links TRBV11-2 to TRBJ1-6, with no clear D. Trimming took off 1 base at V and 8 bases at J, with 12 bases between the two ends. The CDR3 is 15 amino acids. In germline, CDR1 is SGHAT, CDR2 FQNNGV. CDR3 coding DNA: TGTGCCAGCAGCTTAGGCTTACTGGGCGATTCACCCCTCCACTTT. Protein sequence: CASSLGLLGDSPLHF.

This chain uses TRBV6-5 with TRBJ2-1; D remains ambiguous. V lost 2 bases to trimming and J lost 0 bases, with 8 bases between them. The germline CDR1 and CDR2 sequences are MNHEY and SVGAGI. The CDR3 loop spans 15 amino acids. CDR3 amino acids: CASSYQQSSYNEQFF. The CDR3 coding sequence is TGTGCCAGCAGTTACCAACAAAGCTCCTACAATGAGCAGTTCTTC.

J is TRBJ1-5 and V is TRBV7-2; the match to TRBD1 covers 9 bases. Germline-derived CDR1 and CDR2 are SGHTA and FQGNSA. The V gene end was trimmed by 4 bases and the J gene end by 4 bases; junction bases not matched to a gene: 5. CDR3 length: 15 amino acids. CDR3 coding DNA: TGTGCCAGCAGCTCCCGGGACAGGGAGAATCAGCCCCAGCATTTT. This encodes CASSSRDRENQPQHF.

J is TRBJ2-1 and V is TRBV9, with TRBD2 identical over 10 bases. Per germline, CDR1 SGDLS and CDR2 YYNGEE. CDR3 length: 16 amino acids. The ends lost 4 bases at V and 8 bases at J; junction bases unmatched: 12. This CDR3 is CASSLLGSGGRDEQFF. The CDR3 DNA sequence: TGTGCCAGCAGCCTCCTGGGTAGCGGGGGGCGCGATGAGCAGTTCTTC.

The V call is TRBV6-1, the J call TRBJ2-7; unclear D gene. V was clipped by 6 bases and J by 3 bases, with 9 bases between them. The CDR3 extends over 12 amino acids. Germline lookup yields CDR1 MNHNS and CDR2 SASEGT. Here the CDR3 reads CASRASDYEQYF. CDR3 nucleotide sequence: TGTGCCAGCAGGGCCAGCGACTACGAGCAGTACTTC.

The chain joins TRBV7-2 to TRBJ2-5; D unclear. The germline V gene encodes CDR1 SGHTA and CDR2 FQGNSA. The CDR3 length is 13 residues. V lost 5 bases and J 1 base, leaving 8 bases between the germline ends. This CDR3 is CASSVAAQETQYF. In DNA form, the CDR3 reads TGTGCCAGCAGCGTCGCGGCCCAAGAGACCCAGTACTTC.

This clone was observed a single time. This CDR3 is CASRPAGGPTNTQYF. For the CDR3, the DNA is TGTGCCAGCAGGCCAGCGGGGGGTCCGACTAATACGCAGTATTTT. This chain links TRBV2 with TRBJ2-3; 9 bases match TRBD2. Unmatched junction bases numbered 11, after V lost 6 bases and J lost 7 bases. The CDR3 consists of 15 residues. Germline V gene sequence: CDR1 SNHLY, CDR2 FYNNEI. The full variable domain, completed using reference TRBV2 and TRBJ2-3, is EPEVTQTPSHQVTQMGQEVILRCVPISNHLYFYWYRQILGQKVEFLVSFYNNEISEKSEIFDDQFSVERPDGSNFTLKIRSTKLEDSAMYFCASRPAGGPTNTQYFGPGTRLTVL.

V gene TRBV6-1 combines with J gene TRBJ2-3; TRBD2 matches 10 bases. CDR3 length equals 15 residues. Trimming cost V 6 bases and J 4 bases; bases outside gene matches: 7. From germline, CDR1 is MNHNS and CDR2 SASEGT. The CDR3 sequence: CASRISSGGPDTQYF. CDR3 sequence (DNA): TGTGCCAGCAGGATATCTAGCGGGGGCCCAGATACGCAGTATTTT.

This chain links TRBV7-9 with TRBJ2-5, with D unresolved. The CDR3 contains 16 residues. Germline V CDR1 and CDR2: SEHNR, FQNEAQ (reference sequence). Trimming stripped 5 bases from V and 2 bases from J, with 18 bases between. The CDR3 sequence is CASSARGHGVQETQYF. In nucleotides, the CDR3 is TGTGCCAGCAGCGCCCGCGGCCACGGTGTACAAGAGACCCAGTACTTC.

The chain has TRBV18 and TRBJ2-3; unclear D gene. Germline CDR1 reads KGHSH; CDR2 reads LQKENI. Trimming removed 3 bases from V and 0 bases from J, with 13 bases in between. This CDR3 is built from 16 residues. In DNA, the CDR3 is TGTGCCAGCTCACCTTCGACAATCACTAGCACAGATACGCAGTATTTT. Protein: CASSPSTITSTDTQYF.

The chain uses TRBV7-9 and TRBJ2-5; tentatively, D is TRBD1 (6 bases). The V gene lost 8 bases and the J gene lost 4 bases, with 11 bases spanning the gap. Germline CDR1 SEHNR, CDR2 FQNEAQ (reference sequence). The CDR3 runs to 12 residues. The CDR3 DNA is TGTGCCAGCCGAGGGGGTGGAGAGACCCAGTACTTC. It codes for CASRGGGETQYF.

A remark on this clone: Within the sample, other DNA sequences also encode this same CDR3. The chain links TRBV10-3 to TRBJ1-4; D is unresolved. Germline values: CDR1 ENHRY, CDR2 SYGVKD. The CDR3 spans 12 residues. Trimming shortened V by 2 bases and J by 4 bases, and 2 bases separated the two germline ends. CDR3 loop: CAISEINEKLFF. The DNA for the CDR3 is TGTGCCATCAGTGAGATTAATGAAAAACTGTTTTTT.

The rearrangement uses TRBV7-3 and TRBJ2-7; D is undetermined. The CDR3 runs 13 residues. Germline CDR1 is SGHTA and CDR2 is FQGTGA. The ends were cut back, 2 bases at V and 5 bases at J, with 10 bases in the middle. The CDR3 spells CASSLDPANEQYF. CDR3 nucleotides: TGTGCCAGCAGCTTAGATCCGGCCAACGAGCAGTACTTC.

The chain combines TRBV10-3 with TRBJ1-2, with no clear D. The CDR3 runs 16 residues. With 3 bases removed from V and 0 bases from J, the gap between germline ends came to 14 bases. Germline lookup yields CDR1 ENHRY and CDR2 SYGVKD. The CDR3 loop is CAISEPDWKANYGYTF. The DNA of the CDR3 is TGTGCCATCAGTGAACCGGACTGGAAAGCTAACTATGGCTACACCTTC.

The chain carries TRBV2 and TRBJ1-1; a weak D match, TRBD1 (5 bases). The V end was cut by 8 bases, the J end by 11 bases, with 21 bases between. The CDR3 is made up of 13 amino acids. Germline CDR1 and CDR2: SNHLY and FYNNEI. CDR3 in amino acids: CASPLLEGLGAFF. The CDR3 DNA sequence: TGTGCCAGCCCACTCTTGGAGGGGCTTGGCGCTTTCTTT.

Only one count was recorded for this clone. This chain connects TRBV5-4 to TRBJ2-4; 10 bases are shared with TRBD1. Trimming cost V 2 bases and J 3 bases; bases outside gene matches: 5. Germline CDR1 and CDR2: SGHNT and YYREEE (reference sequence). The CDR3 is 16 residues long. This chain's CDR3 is CASSLGTGEVKNIQYF. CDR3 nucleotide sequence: TGTGCCAGCAGCTTAGGGACAGGGGAGGTCAAAAACATTCAGTACTTC.

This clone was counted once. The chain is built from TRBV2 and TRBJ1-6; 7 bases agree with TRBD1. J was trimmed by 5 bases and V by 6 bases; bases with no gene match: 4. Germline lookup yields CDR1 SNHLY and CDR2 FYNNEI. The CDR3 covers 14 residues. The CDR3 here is CASSNDRDNSPLHF. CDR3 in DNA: TGTGCCAGCAGCAACGACAGGGATAATTCACCCCTCCACTTT.

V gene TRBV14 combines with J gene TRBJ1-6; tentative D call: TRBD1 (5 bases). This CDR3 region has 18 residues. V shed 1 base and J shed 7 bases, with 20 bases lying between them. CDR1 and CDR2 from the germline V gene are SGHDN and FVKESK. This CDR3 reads CASSQGGTQRALNSPLHF. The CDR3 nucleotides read TGTGCCAGCAGCCAAGGCGGGACGCAGCGGGCCTTGAATTCACCCCTCCACTTT. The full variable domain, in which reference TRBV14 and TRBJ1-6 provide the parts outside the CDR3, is EAGVTQFPSHSVIEKGQTVTLRCDPISGHDNLYWYRRVMGKEIKFLLHFVKESKQDESGMPNNRFLAERTGGTYSTLKVQPAELEDSGVYFCASSQGGTQRALNSPLHFGNGTRLTVT.

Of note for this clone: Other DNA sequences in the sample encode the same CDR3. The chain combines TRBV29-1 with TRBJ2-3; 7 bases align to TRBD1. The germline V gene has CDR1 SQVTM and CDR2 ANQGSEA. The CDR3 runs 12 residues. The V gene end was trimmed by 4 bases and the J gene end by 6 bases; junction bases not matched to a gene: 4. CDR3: CSVVRGSDTQYF. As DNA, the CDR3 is TGCAGCGTTGTCAGGGGGTCGGATACGCAGTATTTT.

The CDR3 nucleotides are TGTGCCAGCTCACCACTTGGCATAACCGGGGAGCAGTACTTC. Protein: CASSPLGITGEQYF. V and J are TRBV18 and TRBJ2-7, with D unresolved. Trimming pared 1 base from V and 7 bases from J, leaving 14 bases between. CDR1 and CDR2 from the germline V gene are KGHSH and LQKENI. The length of the CDR3 is 14 residues.

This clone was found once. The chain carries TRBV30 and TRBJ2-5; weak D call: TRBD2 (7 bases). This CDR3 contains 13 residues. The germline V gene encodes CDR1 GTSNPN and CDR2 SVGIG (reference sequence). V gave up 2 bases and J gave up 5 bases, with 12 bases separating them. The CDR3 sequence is CAWSRKGGETQYF. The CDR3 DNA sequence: TGTGCCTGGAGTCGTAAGGGGGGGGAGACCCAGTACTTC.